This record covers a single T cell receptor beta chain. These data are taken from a study of blood T cell repertoires in COVID-19. In the study overall: The samples span acute and convalescent COVID-19 from the United States, Italy and Spain.

Germline CDR1 is MNHEY and CDR2 is SMNVEV (reference sequence). Trimming removed 5 bases from V and 11 bases from J; junction bases left unmatched: 6. The CDR3 length is 12 residues. The table came from immunoSEQ multiplex PCR; TCRdb's copy has only in-frame clones and leaves some out. The sample yields 50,000 to 65,000 clones, approximately 80% seen once. The source is a woman aged 60 to 75 with acute or convalescent COVID-19. The chain links TRBV27 to TRBJ1-2; 9 nucleotides match TRBD1. Sequencing was carried out using peripheral blood. CDR3 protein: CASSGGQGVYTF. DNA for the CDR3: TGTGCCAGCAGTGGGGGACAGGGAGTGTACACCTTC.